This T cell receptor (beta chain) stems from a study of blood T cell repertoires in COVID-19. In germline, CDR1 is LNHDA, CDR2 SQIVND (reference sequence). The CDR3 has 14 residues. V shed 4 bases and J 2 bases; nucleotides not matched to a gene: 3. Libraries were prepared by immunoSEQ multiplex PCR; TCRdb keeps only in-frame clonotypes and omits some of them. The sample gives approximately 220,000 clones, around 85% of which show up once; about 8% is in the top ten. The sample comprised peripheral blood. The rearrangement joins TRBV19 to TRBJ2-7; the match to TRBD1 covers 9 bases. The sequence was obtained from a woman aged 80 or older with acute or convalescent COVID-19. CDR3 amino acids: CASSTGTGPYEQYF. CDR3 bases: TGTGCCAGTAGTACCGGGACAGGGCCCTACGAGCAGTACTTC.